This entry describes one T cell receptor (beta chain). Its antigen is undetermined. Profiling relied on immunoSEQ multiplex PCR, and the TCRdb table lists in-frame clones only, not all of them. The sample shows roughly 120,000 clones, around two thirds of them seen only once. This record belongs to a study of shared clonotypes between healthy human individuals. General study findings and limits: Naive subsets generally had larger estimated richness than memory subsets.

This CDR3 has 12 amino acids. The J gene is TRBJ1-5, the V gene TRBV7-5; the DNA was not compared with TRBD1, the D call given in the table. TRBV7-5 represents a pseudogene. The sequenced material came from memory CD8+ T cells sorted from blood. The subset here: CD45RO+ cells pooled with CCR7-negative TemRA cells. The source of this sequence is a woman aged 30 to 39 in good health. The CDR3 coding sequence is TGTGTCAGAAGTTGGGAATCCAGGGGCCAGCATTTT. Translating gives CVRSWESRGQHF.